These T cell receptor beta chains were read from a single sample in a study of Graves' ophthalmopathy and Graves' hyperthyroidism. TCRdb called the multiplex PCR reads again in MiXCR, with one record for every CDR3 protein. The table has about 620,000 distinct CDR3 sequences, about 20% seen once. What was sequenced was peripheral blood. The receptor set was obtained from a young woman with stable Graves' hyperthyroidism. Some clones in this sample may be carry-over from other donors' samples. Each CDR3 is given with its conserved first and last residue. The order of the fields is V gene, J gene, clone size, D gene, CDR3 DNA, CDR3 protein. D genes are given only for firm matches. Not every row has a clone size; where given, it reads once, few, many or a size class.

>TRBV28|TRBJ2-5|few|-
TGTGCCAGCAGTGAAGAGGGGAACCAAGAGACCCAGTACTTC
CASSEEGNQETQYF
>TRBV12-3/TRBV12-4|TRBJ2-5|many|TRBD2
TGTGCCAGCAGTTTGGGTTTAGCGGGGGGGCGAGAGACCCAGTACTTC
CASSLGLAGGRETQYF
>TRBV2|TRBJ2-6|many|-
TGTGCCAGCAGTGGGTACGGCAACCCTGGGGCCAACGTCCTGACTTTC
CASSGYGNPGANVLTF
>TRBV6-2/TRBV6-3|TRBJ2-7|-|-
TGTGCCAGCAGTAGTCAGGCCAGGGGCGCTACCTACGAGCAGTACTTC
CASSSQARGATYEQYF
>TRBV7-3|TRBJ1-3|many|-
TGTGCCAGCAGCTTAAGTGCCCGTGGGGACACCATATATTTT
CASSLSARGDTIYF
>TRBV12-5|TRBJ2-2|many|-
TGTGCTAGTGGTTTCCCGGAAGAAACCTCGAACACCGGGGAGCTGTTTTTT
CASGFPEETSNTGELFF
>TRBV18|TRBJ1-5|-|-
TGTGCCAGCTCACCACCGATGGGTAGCAATCAGCCCCAGCATTTT
CASSPPMGSNQPQHF
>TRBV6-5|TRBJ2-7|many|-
TGTGCCAGCAGTTACCGGGACACGGGTTCCTACGAGCAGTACTTC
CASSYRDTGSYEQYF
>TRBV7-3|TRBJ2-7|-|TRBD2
TGTGCCAGCAGCTTAATTCCCGGGAGGGCCTACGAGCAGTACTTC
CASSLIPGRAYEQYF
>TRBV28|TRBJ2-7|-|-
TGTGCCAGTCAAGGCGGGCCAGGATCCTACGAGCAGTACTTC
CASQGGPGSYEQYF
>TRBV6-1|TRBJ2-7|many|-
TGTGCCAGCAGTGAAGGAGGACAGTTCTACGAGCAGTACTTC
CASSEGGQFYEQYF
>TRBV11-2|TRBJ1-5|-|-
TGTGCCAGCAGCTTAGGCAGGAATCAGCCCAAGCATTTT
CASSLGRNQPKHF
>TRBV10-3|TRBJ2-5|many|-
TGTGCCATCAGTGGACCGAGTGAGACCCAGTACTTC
CAISGPSETQYF
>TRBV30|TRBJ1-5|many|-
TGTGCCTGGAGCGGGTCGTCAGGGTATAATCAGCCCCAGCATTTT
CAWSGSSGYNQPQHF
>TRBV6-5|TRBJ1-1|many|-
TGTGCCAGCAGTCGATTTGGGAGCGGGGGAGATACTGAAGCTTTCTTT
CASSRFGSGGDTEAFF
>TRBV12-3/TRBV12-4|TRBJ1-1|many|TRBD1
TGTGCCAGCAGCTACCCGGGACAGGGAGTGGGAGCTTTCTTT
CASSYPGQGVGAFF
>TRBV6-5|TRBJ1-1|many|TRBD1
TGTGCCAGCAGTTTTCGACAGGGGGCTTTGGGGAACACTGAAGCTTTCTTT
CASSFRQGALGNTEAFF
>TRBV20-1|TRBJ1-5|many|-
TGCAGTGCTAGAAACGAGGCAGGGGTTAGCAATCAGCCCCAGCATTTT
CSARNEAGVSNQPQHF
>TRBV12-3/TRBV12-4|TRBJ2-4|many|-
TGTGCCAGCAGTTTTGACAGCTTAGCCAAAAACATTCAGTACTTC
CASSFDSLAKNIQYF
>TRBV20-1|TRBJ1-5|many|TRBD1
TGCAGTGGAAACAGGGGGCGCTTGAATCAGCCCCAGCATTTT
CSGNRGRLNQPQHF
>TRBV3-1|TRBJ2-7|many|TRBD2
TGTGCCAGCAGCCAAGATATAACTAGCGGGAACAACGAGCAGTACTTC
CASSQDITSGNNEQYF
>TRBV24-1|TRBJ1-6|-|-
TGTGCCACCAGTGACCGGGCCCTCGGGGGCTATAATTCACCCCTCCACTTT
CATSDRALGGYNSPLHF